The next 11 T cell receptor beta chains were all read from a single sample in a study of CXCR3-negative and CXCR3-positive naive CD8 T cells. Study results and caveats: TRB CDR3s of CXCR3-positive naive cells were more hydrophobic than those of CXCR3-negative naive cells.

These receptors lack a known antigen. 5' RACE with UMI labels generated the TRB cDNA libraries. With the 5' RACE reads reprocessed, TCRdb shows one record per CDR3 protein and no DNA. This listing includes about 150,000 distinct CDR3 sequences. The sample consisted of naive CXCR3+ CD8+ T cells from blood. Indicated subset: CD45RO-CCR7+CD27+CD95- naive CD8+ T cells expressing CXCR3 (TNR3+). These receptors were collected from a human donor in good health. Some clones in this sample may be carry-over from other donors' samples.

This chain links TRBV9 with TRBJ1-1; TCRdb reports TRBD1, a call that lacks DNA to check it against. CDR3 size: 14 residues. Germline CDR1 SGDLS, CDR2 YYNGEE. CDR3: CASSVREENTEAFF. The variable domain in full, with the rest retrieved from reference TRBV9 and TRBJ1-1, is DSGVTQTPKHLITATGQRVTLRCSPRSGDLSVYWYQQSLDQGLQFLIQYYNGEERAKGNILERFSAQQFPDLHSELNLSSLELGDSALYFCASSVREENTEAFFGQGTRLTVV.

This rearrangement joins TRBV14 to TRBJ2-7; there is no DNA to check the TCRdb D call of TRBD2. The length of the CDR3 is 15 residues. Germline values: CDR1 SGHDN, CDR2 FVKESK. The CDR3: CASSLGTSGSYEQYF.

V is TRBV7-9 and J is TRBJ2-1; TCRdb reports TRBD2, a call that lacks DNA to check it against. CDR3 size: 19 residues. Germline CDR1 SEHNR, CDR2 FQNEAQ (reference sequence). CDR3 amino acids: CASSLAFGVLAAYYNEQFF.

V usage is TRBV28 and J usage is TRBJ2-7; TCRdb's assignment of TRBD1 cannot be checked, as there is no DNA. The germline CDR1 and CDR2 sequences are MDHEN and SYDVKM. This CDR3 region has 16 residues. This CDR3 reads CASSPASPHLSYEQYF. Complete variable domain (other parts from reference TRBV28 and TRBJ2-7): DVKVTQSSRYLVKRTGEKVFLECVQDMDHENMFWYRQDPGLGLRLIYFSYDVKMKEKGDIPEGYSVSREKKERFSLILESASTNQTSMYLCASSPASPHLSYEQYFGPGTRLTVT.

The rearrangement joins TRBV9 to TRBJ1-5; the TCRdb call, TRBD1, lacks DNA for checking. Germline V gene data show CDR1 as SGDLS and CDR2 as YYNGEE. CDR3 length: 14 residues. This CDR3 reads CASSAGGSNQPQHF.

This chain links TRBV7-2 with TRBJ2-7; TCRdb indicates TRBD2, and absent DNA this call remains unverified. The length of the CDR3 is 16 residues. Germline loops: CDR1 SGHTA, CDR2 FQGNSA. The CDR3 loop is CASSLYGWEGTYEQYF.

The J gene is TRBJ2-7, the V gene TRBV6-2 or TRBV6-3; the TRBD1 assignment by TCRdb is unverifiable without DNA. This CDR3 is 14 amino acids long. The germline V gene has CDR1 MNHEY and CDR2 SVGEGT. This CDR3 is CASGGYGTAYEQYF.

The rearrangement uses TRBV20-1 and TRBJ1-1. The CDR3 loop spans 13 amino acids. CDR1 and CDR2 from the germline V gene are DFQATT and SNEGSKA (reference sequence). CDR3 protein: CSAKGQMGTEAFF.

V and J are TRBV20-1 and TRBJ2-1; without DNA, the TCRdb call of TRBD1 cannot be checked. CDR3 size: 16 residues. The germline gives CDR1 DFQATT, CDR2 SNEGSKA (reference sequence). The CDR3 here is CSARGRGASSYNEQFF.

The rearrangement joins TRBV28 to TRBJ2-5. Per germline, CDR1 MDHEN and CDR2 SYDVKM. The CDR3 sequence is 13 residues long. CDR3 sequence: CASSLQYGETQYF.

The rearrangement uses TRBV12-3 or TRBV12-4 and TRBJ1-4. The CDR3 runs 14 residues. CDR3 amino acids: CASIYGATNEKLFF.